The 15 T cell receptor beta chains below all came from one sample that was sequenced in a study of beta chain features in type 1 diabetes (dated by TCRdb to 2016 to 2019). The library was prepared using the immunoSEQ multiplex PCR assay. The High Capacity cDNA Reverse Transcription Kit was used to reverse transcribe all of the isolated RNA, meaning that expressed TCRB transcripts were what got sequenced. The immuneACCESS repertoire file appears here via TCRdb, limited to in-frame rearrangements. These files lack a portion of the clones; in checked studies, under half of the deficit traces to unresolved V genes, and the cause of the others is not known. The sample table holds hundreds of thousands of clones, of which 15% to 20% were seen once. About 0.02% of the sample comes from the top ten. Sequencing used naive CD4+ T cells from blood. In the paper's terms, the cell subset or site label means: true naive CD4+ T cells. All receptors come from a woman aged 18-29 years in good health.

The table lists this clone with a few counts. The CDR3 bases are TGTGCCATCAGTGGATCACTGGTCAATGAGCAGTTCTTC. It encodes CAISGSLVNEQFF. This rearrangement joins TRBV10-3 to TRBJ2-1; D gene uncertain. CDR1 is ENHRY and CDR2 is SYGVKD in the germline V gene. V lost 4 bases and J 6 bases, leaving 10 bases between the germline ends. CDR3 length: 13 residues.

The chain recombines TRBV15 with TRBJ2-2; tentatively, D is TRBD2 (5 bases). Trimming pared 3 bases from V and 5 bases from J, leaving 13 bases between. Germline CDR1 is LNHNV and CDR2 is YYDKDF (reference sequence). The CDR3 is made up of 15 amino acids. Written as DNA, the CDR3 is TGTGCCACCAGCAGGGACCCTACGGGGACCGGGGAGCTGTTTTTT. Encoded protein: CATSRDPTGTGELFF.

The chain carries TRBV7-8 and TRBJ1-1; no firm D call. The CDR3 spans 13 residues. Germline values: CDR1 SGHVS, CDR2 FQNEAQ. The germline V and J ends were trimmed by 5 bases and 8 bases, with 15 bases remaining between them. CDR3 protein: CASSPLLQSEAFF. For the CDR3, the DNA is TGTGCCAGCAGCCCGTTACTGCAGTCCGAAGCTTTCTTT.

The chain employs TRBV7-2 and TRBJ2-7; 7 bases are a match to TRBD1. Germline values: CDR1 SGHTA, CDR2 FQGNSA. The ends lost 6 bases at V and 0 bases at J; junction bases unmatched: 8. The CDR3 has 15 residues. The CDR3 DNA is TGTGCCAGCAGTTTCGCGACAGGGAACTCCTACGAGCAGTACTTC. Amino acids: CASSFATGNSYEQYF.

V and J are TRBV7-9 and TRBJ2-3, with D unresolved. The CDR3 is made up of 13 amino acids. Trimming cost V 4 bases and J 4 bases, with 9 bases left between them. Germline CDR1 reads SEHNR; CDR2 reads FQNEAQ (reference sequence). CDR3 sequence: CASSSPSADTQYF. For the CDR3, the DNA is TGTGCCAGCAGCTCCCCCTCGGCAGATACGCAGTATTTT.

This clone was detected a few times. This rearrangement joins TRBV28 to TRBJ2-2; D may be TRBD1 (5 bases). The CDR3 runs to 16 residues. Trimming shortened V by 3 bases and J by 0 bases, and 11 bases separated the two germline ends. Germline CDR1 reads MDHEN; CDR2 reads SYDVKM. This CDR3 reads CASSFAGMANTGELFF. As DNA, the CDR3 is TGTGCCAGCAGTTTCGCAGGGATGGCGAACACCGGGGAGCTGTTTTTT.

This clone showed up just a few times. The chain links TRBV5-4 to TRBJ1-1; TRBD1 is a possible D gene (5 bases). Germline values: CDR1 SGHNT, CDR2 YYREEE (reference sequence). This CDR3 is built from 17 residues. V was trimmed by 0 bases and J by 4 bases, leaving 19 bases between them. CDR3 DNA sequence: TGTGCCAGCAGCTTGGTACCTCTGGGACTCCGCAGCACTGAAGCTTTCTTT. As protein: CASSLVPLGLRSTEAFF.

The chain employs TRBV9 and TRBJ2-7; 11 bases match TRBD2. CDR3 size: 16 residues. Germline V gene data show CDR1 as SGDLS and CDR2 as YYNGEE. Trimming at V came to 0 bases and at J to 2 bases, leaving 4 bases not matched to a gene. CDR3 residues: CASSVGLAGGPYEQYF. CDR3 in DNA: TGTGCCAGCAGCGTAGGGCTAGCGGGAGGTCCCTACGAGCAGTACTTC.

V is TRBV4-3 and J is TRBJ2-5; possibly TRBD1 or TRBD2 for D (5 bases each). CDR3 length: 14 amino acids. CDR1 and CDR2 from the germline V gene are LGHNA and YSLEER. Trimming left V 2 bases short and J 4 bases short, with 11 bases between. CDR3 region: CASSQNPGTETQYF. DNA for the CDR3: TGCGCCAGCAGCCAAAACCCCGGGACAGAGACCCAGTACTTC.

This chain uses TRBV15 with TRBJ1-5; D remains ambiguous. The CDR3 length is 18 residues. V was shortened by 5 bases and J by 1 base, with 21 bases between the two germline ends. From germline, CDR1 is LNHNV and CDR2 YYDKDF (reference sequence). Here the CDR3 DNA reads TGTGCCACCAGCCCATCAAGAAAAGTGGGCTCAAGCAATCAGCCCCAGCATTTT. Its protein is CATSPSRKVGSSNQPQHF.

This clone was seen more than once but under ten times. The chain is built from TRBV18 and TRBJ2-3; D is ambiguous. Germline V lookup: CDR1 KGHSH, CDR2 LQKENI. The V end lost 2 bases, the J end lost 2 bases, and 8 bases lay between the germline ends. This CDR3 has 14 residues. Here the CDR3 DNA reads TGTGCCAGCTCACCATCCGTCGACACAGATACGCAGTATTTT. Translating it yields CASSPSVDTDTQYF.

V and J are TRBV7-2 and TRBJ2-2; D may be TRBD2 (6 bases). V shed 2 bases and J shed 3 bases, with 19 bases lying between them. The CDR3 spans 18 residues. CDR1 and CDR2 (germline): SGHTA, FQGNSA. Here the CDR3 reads CASSLIRIRAGYTGELFF. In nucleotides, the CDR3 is TGTGCCAGCAGCTTAATTCGAATTAGAGCGGGTTACACCGGGGAGCTGTTTTTT.

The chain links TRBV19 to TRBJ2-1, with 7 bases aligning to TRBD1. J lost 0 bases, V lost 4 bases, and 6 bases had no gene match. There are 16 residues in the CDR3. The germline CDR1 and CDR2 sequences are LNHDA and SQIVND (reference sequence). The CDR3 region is CASSKGTVSSYNEQFF. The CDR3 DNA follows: TGTGCCAGTAGTAAAGGGACAGTAAGCTCCTACAATGAGCAGTTCTTC.

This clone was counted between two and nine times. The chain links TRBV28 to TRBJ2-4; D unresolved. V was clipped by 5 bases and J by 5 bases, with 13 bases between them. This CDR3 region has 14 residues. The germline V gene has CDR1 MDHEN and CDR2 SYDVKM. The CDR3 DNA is TGTGCCAGCAGTCTCAGGAAGTCGGAAAACATTCAGTACTTC. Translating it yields CASSLRKSENIQYF.

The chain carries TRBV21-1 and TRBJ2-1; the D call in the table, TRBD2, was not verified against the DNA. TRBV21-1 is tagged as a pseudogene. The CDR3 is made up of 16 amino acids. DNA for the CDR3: TGTGCCAGCAGCAAAGGTCCTAGCGGGAGGGCCATTGAGCAGTTCTTC. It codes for CASSKGPSGRAIEQFF.